Included here is one TCR beta chain sequence, with context. Antigen: not known. The CDR3 has 14 amino acids. Germline CDR1 and CDR2: SGHRS and YFSETQ. V shed 3 bases and J shed 5 bases, with 15 bases lying between them. This entry comes from a study of identical twins. Study conclusions and caveats: Zero-insertion analyses could be partly confounded by invariant MAIT and iNKT cells.

TCRdb re-called the 5' RACE reads through MiXCR, storing one row per CDR3 protein. The table records approximately 240,000 distinct CDR3 sequences, about 14% of them present only once. The receptor was isolated from a woman between 18 and 30 years old in good health. V and J are TRBV5-1 and TRBJ2-7, with a tentative D call TRBD1 (6 bases). Sequenced sample: memory (CD45RO+) T cells sorted from blood. Here the CDR3 DNA reads TGCGCCAGCAGCTCCGGGACACGTTCCAACGAGCAGTACTTC. Its translation: CASSSGTRSNEQYF.